This T cell receptor (beta chain) was profiled in a study of T cells in women clearing cervical HPV infection. About the study: Case blood drawn at lesion detection; control blood after infection cleared. Case blood was drawn a median about 23 weeks after lesion detection.

The CDR3 covers 13 residues. Per germline, CDR1 KGHSH and CDR2 LQKENI. Assay: immunoSEQ multiplex PCR; the TCRdb copy retains only in-frame clones and omits some. The sample table includes roughly 40,000 clones. Study-wide results and caveats: CIN3+ cases had significantly higher TCR richness than controls; evenness did not differ.

About this clone itself: Its antigen is unidentified. The read terminates 3 residues ahead of where the CDR3 ends, so the germline J gene completes it.

The V call is TRBV18, the J call TRBJ1-4; tentatively, D is TRBD1 (5 bases). Sequencing input: blood buffy coat. The clonotype was recovered from a woman aged 18-70 years with a cervical HPV16 infection that either progressed to CIN3+ or cleared (not recorded which). The DNA read from the CDR3 is TGTGCCAGCTCACCCCGGACAACTGAGCCA. Protein product: CASSPRTTEP. The entire CDR3 reads CASSPRTTEPLFF.